The present entry profiles one T cell receptor beta chain with its context. Its antigen remains unidentified. The data belong to a study of human T cells and chemical hapten exposure. Turning to the study itself: Patients received weekly diphenylcyclopropenone doses to the scalp throughout the approximately 26-week study. Mostly female patients had alopecia areata, totalis or universalis.

Specified time point: patch test 1, 2 weeks after DPC sensitization. Specified treatment: therapeutic diphenylcyclopropenone sensitization with weekly scalp DPC. The study drew its donors from alopecia patients who were 18 to 70 years old and suitable for DPC. Study-wide findings and caveats: Expanded TCRs grouped into significantly more large CDR3 similarity clusters than controls produced.

The V and J ends lost 8 bases and 2 bases respectively, with 6 bases between them. The CDR3 loop spans 11 amino acids. The V gene's germline CDR1 is MDHEN and CDR2 SYDVKM. MiXCR, applied by TCRdb to the RACE reads, yields one record per CDR3 protein. The profile shows 40,000 to 60,000 distinct CDR3 sequences, roughly 9.5% of them singletons. The chain links TRBV28 to TRBJ1-2, with D unclear. The starting material was whole blood, obtained in connection with sensitization to the hapten diphenylcyclopropenone (DPC). The origin of this receptor is a woman aged 50 to 60 with alopecia areata. Some clones in this sample may be carry-over from other donors' samples. CDR3 coding DNA: TGTGCCAGCCACCAGAACTATGGCTACACCTTC. Its protein product is CASHQNYGYTF.